This TCR beta chain was sequenced in a study of PD-L1 blockade in urothelial cancer. Time point here: peripheral blood 6 weeks after treatment start. Libraries were prepared by immunoSEQ multiplex PCR; TCRdb keeps only in-frame clonotypes and omits some of them. The sample has about 30,000 clones, 80% to 85% seen once. Trimming took off 5 bases at V and 2 bases at J, with 11 bases between the two ends. CDR1 and CDR2 from the germline V gene are SGHRS and YFSETQ. This CDR3 spans 13 amino acids. The chain couples TRBV5-1 to TRBJ2-7; D is ambiguous. Sequences were derived from PBMCs, sampled around atezolizumab (anti-PD-L1) treatment. This TCR was sampled from a man between 65 and 85 years old with urothelial cancer. CDR3 coding DNA: TGCGCCAGCAGAAAAACAGAGACCTACGAGCAGTACTTC. Translated, it gives CASRKTETYEQYF.